The T cell receptor (beta chain) under discussion was sequenced for a study of human versus mouse CDR3 diversity and MHC coevolution. General study points: iCHAO1 estimated the human TCR beta repertoire at some 1.6 million clonotypes. Most of the three human donors had the lowest clonal inequality.

CDR3 length: 18 residues. Germline trimming cut 5 bases from V and 4 bases from J; bases unmatched to any gene: 11. The germline CDR1 and CDR2 sequences are SGHTA and FQGNSA. Naive CD4 T cells, CD45RO-negative and CD62L-positive, were flow-sorted from PBMCs. Clones were read by immunoSEQ multiplex PCR, and TCRdb kept only the in-frame ones, dropping some. The data show roughly 86,000 clones, roughly 95% seen once. Regarding this clone: Its target is not known.

This TCR was sampled from a person between 25 and 75 years old in good health. The chain uses TRBV7-2 and TRBJ2-3; 14 bases are a match to TRBD2. Sequenced: naive CD4+ T cells from blood. The subset denotes: CD45RO-negative CD62L-positive naive CD4 T cells. The chain's CDR3 is CASSPLTSGGADSDTQYF. For the CDR3, the DNA is TGTGCCAGCAGCCCACTGACTAGCGGGGGGGCCGATTCAGATACGCAGTATTTT.